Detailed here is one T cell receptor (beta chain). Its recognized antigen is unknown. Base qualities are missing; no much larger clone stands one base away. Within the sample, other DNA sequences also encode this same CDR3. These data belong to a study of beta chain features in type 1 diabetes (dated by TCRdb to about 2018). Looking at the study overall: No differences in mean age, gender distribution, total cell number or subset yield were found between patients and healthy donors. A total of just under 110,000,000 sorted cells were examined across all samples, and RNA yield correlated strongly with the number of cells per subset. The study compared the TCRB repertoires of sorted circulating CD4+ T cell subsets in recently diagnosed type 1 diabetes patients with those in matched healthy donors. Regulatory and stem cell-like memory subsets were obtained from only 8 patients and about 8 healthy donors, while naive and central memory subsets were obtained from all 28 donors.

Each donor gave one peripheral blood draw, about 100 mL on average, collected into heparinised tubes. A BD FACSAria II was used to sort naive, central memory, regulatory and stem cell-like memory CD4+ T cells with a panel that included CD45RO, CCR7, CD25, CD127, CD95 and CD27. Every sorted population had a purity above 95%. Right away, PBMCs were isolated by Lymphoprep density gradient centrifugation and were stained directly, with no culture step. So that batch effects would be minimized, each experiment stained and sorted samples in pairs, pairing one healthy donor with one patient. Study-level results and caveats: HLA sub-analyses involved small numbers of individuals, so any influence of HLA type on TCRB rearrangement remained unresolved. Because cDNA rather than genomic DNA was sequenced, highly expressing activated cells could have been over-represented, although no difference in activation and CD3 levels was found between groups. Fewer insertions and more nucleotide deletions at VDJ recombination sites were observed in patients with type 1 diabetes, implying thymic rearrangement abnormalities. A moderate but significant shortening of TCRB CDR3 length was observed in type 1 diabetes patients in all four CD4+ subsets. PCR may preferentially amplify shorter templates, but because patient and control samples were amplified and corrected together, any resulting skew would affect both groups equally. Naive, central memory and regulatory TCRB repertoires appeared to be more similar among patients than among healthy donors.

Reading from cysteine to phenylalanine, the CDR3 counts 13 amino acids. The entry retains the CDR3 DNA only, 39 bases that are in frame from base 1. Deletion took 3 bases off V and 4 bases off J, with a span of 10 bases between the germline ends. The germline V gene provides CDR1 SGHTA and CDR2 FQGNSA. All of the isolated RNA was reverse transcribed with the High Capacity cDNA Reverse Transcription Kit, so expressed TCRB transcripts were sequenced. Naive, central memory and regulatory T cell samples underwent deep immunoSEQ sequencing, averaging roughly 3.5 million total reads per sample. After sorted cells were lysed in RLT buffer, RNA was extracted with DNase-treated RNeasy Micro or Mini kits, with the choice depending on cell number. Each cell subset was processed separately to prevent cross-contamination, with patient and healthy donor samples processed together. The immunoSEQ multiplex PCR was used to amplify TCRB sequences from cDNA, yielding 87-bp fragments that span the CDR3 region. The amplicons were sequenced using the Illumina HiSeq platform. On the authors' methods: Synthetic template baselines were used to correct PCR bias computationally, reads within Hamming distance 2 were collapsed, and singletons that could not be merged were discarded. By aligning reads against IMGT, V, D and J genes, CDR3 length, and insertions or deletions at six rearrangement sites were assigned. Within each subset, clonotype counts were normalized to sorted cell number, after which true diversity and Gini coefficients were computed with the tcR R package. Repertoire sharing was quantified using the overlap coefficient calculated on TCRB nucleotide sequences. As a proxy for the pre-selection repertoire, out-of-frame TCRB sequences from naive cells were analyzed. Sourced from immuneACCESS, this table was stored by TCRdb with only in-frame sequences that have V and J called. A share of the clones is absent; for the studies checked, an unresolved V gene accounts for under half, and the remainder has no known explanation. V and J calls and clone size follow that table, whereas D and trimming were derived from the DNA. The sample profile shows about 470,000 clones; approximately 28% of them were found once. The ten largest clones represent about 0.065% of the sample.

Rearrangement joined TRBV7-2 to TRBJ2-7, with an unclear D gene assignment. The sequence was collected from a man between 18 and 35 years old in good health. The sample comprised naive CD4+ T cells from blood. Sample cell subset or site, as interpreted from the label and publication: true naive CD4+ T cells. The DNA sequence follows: TGTGCCAGCAGCTTGGCCGCCGGGTACGAGCAGTACTTC. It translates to CASSLAAGYEQYF.